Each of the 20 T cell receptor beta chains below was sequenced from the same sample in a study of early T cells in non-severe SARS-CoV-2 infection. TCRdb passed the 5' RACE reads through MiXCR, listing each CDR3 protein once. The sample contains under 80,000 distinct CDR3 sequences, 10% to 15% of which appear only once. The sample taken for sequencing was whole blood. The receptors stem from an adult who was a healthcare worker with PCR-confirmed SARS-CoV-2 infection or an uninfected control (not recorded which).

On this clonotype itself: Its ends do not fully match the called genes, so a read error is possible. CDR3 sequence reads: CASSYTSNTGAFF. The CDR3 DNA reads as TGTGCCAGCAGTTACACTTCTAACACTGGAGCTTTCTTT. This chain connects TRBV11-3 to TRBJ1-1; D uncertain. The germline V gene encodes CDR1 SGHNT and CDR2 YENEEA. The CDR3 covers 13 residues.

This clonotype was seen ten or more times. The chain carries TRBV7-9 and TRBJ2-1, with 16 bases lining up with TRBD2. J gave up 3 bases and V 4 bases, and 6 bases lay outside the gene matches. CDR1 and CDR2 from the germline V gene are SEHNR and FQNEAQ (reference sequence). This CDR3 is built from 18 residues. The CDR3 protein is CASSSGTSGGALYNEQFF. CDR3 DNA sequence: TGTGCCAGCAGCTCAGGGACTAGCGGGGGGGCCCTCTACAATGAGCAGTTCTTC.

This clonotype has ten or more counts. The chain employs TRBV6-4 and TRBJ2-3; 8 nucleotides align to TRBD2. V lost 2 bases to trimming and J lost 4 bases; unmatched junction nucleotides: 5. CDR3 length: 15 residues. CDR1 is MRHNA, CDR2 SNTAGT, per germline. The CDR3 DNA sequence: TGTGCCAGCAGTGACACCGGGGGGGCCGCAGATACGCAGTATTTT. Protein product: CASSDTGGAADTQYF.

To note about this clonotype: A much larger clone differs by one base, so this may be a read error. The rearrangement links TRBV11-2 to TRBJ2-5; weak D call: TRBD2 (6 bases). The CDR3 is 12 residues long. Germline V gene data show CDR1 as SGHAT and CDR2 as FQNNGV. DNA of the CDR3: TGTGCCAGCAGTCAGAGCCGGGAGACCAAGTACTTC. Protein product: CASSQSRETKYF. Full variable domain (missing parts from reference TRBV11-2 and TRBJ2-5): EAGVAQSPRYKIIEKRQSVAFWCNPISGHATLYWYQQILGQGPKLLIQFQNNGVVDDSQLPKDRFSAERLKGVDSTLKIQPAKLEDSAVYLCASSQSRETKYFGPGTRLLVL.

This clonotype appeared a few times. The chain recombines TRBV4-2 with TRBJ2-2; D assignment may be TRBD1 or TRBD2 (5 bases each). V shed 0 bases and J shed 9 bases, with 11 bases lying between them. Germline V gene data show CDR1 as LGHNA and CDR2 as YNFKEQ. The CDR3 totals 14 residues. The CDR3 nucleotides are TGTGCCAGCAGCCAAGATGGACGGGACCGGGAGCTGTTTTTT. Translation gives CASSQDGRDRELFF.

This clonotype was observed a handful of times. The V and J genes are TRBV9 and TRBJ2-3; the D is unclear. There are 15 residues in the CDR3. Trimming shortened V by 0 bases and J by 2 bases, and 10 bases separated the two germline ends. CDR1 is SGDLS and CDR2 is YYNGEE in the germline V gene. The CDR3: CASSVATRPTDTQYF. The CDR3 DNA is TGTGCCAGCAGCGTAGCGACTCGACCCACAGATACGCAGTATTTT.

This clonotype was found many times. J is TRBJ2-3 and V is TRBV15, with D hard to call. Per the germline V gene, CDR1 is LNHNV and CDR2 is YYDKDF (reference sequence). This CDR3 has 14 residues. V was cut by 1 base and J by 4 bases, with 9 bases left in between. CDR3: CATSRGFAADTQYF. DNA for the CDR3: TGTGCCACCAGCAGAGGCTTCGCAGCAGATACGCAGTATTTT.

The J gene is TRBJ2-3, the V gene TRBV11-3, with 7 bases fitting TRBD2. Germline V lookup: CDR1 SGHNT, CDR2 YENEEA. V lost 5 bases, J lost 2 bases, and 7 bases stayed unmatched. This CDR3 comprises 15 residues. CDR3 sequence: CASSPGGTFTDTQYF. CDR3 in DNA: TGTGCCAGCAGCCCGGGGGGTACTTTCACAGATACGCAGTATTTT.

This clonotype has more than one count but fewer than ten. For the CDR3, the DNA is TGCGCCAGCAGCCAAGACCGTGACGATACGCAGTATTTT. Translation gives CASSQDRDDTQYF. The chain is built from TRBV4-1 and TRBJ2-3; D unclear. Germline V CDR1 and CDR2: MGHRA, YSYEKL. The CDR3 runs 13 residues. Trimming took 0 bases from V and 6 from J, leaving 7 bases between them.

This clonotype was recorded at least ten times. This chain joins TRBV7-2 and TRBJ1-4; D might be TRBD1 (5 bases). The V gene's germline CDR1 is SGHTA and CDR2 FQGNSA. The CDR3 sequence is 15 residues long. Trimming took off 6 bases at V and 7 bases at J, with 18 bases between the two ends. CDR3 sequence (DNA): TGTGCCAGCAGATTAACCGGGACGTATGGTGAAAAACTGTTTTTT. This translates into CASRLTGTYGEKLFF. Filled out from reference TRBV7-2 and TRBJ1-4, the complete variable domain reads GAGVSQSPSNKVTEKGKDVELRCDPISGHTALYWYRQSLGQGLEFLIYFQGNSAPDKSGLPSDRFSAERTGGSVSTLTIQRTQQEDSAVYLCASRLTGTYGEKLFFGSGTQLSVL.

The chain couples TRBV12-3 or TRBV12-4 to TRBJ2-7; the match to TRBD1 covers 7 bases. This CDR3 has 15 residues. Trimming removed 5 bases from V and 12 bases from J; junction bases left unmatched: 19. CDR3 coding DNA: TGTGCCAGCAGTCCCCCGGGGTCACAGGGGTCCAGGATGTACTTC. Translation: CASSPPGSQGSRMYF.

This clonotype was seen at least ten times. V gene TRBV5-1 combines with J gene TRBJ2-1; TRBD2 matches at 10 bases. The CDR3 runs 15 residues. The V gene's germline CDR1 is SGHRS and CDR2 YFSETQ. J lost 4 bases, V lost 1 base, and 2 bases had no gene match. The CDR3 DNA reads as TGCGCCAGCAGCTTGACTAGCGGGGAGTACAATGAGCAGTTCTTC. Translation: CASSLTSGEYNEQFF.

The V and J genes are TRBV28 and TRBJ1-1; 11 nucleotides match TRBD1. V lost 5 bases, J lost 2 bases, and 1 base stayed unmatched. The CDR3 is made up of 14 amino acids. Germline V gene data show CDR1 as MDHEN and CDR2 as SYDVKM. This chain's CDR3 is CASSGQGANTEAFF. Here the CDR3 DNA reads TGTGCCAGCAGTGGACAGGGGGCTAACACTGAAGCTTTCTTT.

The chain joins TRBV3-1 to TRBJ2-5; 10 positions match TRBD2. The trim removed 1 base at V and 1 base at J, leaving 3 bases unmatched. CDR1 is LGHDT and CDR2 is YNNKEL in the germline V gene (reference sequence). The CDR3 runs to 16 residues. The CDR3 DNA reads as TGTGCCAGCAGCCAAGGGCTAGCGGGGGCCCAAGAGACCCAGTACTTC. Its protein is CASSQGLAGAQETQYF.

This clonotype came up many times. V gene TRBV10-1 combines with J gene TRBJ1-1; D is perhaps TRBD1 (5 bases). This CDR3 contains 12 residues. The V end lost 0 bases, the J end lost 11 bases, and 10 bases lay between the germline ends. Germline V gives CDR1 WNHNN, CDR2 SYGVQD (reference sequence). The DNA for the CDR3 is TGCGCCAGCAGTGAGTCGGGCAGGGCGGCTTTCTTT. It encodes CASSESGRAAFF.

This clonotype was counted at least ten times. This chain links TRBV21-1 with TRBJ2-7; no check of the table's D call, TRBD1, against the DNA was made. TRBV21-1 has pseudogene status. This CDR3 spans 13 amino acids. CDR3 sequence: CASSTGQDYEQYF. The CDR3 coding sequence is TGTGCCAGCAGCACCGGACAGGACTACGAGCAGTACTTC.

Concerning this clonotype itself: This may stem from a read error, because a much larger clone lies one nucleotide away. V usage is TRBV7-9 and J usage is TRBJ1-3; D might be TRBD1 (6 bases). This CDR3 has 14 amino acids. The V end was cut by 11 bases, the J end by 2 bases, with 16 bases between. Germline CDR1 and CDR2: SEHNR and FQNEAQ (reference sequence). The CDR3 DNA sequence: TGTGCCGGGGGGCTGGGAGCTACTGGAAACACCATATATTTT. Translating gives CAGGLGATGNTIYF.

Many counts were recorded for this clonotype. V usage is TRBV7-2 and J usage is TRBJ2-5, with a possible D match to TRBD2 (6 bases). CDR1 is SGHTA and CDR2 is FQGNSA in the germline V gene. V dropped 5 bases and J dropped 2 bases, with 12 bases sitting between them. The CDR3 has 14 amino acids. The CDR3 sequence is CASSPEGLQETQYF. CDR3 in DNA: TGTGCCAGCAGCCCGGAGGGACTTCAAGAGACCCAGTACTTC. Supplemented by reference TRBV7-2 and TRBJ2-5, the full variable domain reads GAGVSQSPSNKVTEKGKDVELRCDPISGHTALYWYRQSLGQGLEFLIYFQGNSAPDKSGLPSDRFSAERTGGSVSTLTIQRTQQEDSAVYLCASSPEGLQETQYFGPGTRLLVL.

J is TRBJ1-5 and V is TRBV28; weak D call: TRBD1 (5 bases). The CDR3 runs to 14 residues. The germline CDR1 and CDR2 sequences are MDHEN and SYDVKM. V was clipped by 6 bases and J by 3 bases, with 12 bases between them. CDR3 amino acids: CASRLTEFNQPQHF. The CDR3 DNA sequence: TGTGCCAGCAGATTGACAGAATTCAATCAGCCCCAGCATTTT.

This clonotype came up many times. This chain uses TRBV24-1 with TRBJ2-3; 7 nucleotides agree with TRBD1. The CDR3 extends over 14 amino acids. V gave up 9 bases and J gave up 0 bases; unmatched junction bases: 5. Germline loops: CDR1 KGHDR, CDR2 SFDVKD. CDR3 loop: CATSRGQSTDTQYF. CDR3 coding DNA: TGTGCCACCTCACGGGGACAGAGCACAGATACGCAGTATTTT.